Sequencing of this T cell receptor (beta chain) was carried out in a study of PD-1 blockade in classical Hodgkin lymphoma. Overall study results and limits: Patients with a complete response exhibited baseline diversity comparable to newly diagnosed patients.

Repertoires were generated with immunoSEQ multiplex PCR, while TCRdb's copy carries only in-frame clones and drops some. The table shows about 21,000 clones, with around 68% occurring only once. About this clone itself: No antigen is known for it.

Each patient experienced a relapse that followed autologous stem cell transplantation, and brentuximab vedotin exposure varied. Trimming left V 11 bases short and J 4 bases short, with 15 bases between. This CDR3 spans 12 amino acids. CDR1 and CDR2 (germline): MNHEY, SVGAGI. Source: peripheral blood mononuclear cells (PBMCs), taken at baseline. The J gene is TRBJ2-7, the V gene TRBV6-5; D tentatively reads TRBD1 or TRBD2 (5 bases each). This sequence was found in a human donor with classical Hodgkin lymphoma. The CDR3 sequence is CAAGGTEYEQYF. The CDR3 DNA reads TGTGCCGCGGGTGGGACCGAATACGAGCAGTACTTC.